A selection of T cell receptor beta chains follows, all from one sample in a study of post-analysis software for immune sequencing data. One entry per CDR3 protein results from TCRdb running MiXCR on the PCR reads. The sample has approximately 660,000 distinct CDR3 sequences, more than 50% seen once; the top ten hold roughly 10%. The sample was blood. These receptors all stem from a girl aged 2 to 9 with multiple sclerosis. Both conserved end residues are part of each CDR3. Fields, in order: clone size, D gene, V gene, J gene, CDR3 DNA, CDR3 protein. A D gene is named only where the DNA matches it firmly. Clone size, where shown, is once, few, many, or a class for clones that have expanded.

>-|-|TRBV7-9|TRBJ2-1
TGTGCCAGCCCGAGCAGGGACAATGAGCAGTTCTTC
CASPSRDNEQFF
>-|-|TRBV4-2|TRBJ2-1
TGTGCCAGCAGCCAAGAACATGAGCAGTTCTTC
CASSQEHEQFF
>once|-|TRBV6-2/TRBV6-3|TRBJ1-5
TGTGCCAGCAGTGGACAGAATTTTCAGCCCCAGCATTTT
CASSGQNFQPQHF
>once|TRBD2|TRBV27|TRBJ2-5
TGTGCCAGCAGTTCCCTGGGAGGGAGGGAGACCCAGTACTTC
CASSSLGGRETQYF
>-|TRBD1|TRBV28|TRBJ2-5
TGTGCCAGCAGTTCCCCACAGGGGTACCAAGAGACCCAGTACTTC
CASSSPQGYQETQYF
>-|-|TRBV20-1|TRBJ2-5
TGCAGTGCTAGAAACCCGGGAGAGACCCAGTACTTC
CSARNPGETQYF
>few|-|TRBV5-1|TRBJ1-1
TGCGCCAGCAGCTTGGAGCCAGGGCGGAACACTGAAGCTTTCTTT
CASSLEPGRNTEAFF
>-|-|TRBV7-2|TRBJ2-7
TGTGCCAGCAGCTTTGAACAGGAGCTATCTTACGAGCAGTACTTC
CASSFEQELSYEQYF
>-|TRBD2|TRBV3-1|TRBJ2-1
TGTGCCAGCAGCGAACGGACTAGCGGGAGGAAGAATGAGCAGTTCTTC
CASSERTSGRKNEQFF
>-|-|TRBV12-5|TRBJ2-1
TGTGCTAGTGGTTTGGGAACCTGGGCCAACCCCGAGCAGTTCTTC
CASGLGTWANPEQFF
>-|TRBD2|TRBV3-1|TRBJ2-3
TGTGCCAGCAGCTCCTCAGCGGGGGGGTACACAGATACGCAGTATTTT
CASSSSAGGYTDTQYF
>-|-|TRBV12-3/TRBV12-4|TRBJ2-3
TGTGCCAGCAGCCCTATAGGCGTTGGGCAGTATTTT
CASSPIGVGQYF
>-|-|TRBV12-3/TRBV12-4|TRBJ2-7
TGTGCCAGCAGTTCTCTCCAGGGGAGCGAGCAGTACTTC
CASSSLQGSEQYF
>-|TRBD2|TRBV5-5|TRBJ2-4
TGTGCCAGCAGCGTGGCCGGGACTAGCGTGAACATTCAGTACTTC
CASSVAGTSVNIQYF
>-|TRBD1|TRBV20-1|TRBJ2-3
TGCAGTGCTGGGACAGGGAAGGCAGATACGCAGTATTTT
CSAGTGKADTQYF
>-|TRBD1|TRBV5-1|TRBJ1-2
TGCGCCAGCAGCAAGAGACAGGGGATAGACTACACCTTC
CASSKRQGIDYTF
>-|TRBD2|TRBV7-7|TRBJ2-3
TGTGCTAGGAGCTTAGGGCGTCTAGCGGGGACAGATACGCAGTATTTT
CARSLGRLAGTDTQYF
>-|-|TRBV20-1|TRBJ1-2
TGCAGTGCTACCGACATCAGATATGGCTACACCTTC
CSATDIRYGYTF
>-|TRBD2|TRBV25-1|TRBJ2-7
TGTGCCAGCAGTACAGCGGGGGGAGAGGAGCAGTACTTC
CASSTAGGEEQYF
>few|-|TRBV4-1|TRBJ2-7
TGCGCCAGCAGCCAGGGGACTCCATCCTACGAGCAGTACTTC
CASSQGTPSYEQYF
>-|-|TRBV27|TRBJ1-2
TGTGCCAGCAGTTCAGTATCAGGGAAAAGAGGCTACACCTTC
CASSSVSGKRGYTF
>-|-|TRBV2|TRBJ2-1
TGTGCCAGCAGTGACAGGGCCATCTCCTACAATGAGCAGTTCTTC
CASSDRAISYNEQFF
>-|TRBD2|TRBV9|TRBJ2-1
TGTGCCAGCAGCGTAGTAGCGGGGTTCCCCAATGAGCAGTTCTTC
CASSVVAGFPNEQFF
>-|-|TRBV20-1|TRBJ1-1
TGCAGTGCTAGAAGCAGCACCCGAAGCACTGAAGCTTTCTTT
CSARSSTRSTEAFF
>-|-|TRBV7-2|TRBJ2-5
TGTGCCAGCAGCTTGGCATTTGGCGGCCAAGAGACCCAGTACTTC
CASSLAFGGQETQYF
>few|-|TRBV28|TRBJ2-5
TGTGCCAGCAGCTCTCCTTCAGGACAAACGGAGACCCAGTACTTC
CASSSPSGQTETQYF
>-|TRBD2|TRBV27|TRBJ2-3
TGTGCCAGCAGTTTATGGGGGACTAGCGGGACTCCGAGTACGCAGTATTTT
CASSLWGTSGTPSTQYF
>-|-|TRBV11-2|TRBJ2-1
TGTGCCAGCAGCTTAGACAGGGTCCCCCAGAATGAGCAGTTCTTC
CASSLDRVPQNEQFF
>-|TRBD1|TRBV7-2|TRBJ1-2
TGTGCCAGCAGCCCGCAGACAGGGTGGGATGGCTACACCTTC
CASSPQTGWDGYTF
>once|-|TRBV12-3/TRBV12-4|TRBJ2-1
TGTGCCAGCAGTTTGATGGACCTACTTCTCAATGAGCAGTTCTTC
CASSLMDLLLNEQFF